The 20 T cell receptor beta chains given below trace back to one sample, sequenced in a study of CXCR3-negative and CXCR3-positive naive CD8 T cells. The study made its TRB cDNA libraries by 5' RACE, adding UMI labels. Reanalyzing the 5' RACE reads, TCRdb keeps one entry per CDR3 protein, without DNA. The record lists some 130,000 distinct CDR3 sequences, of which the ten most abundant hold under 0.5%. Sequences were obtained from naive CXCR3- CD8+ T cells from blood. Documented subset: CD45RO-CCR7+CD27+CD95- naive CD8+ T cells lacking CXCR3 (TNR3-). Every receptor here comes from a human donor in good health. Some clones in this sample may be carry-over from other donors' samples.

V and J are TRBV28 and TRBJ2-1. The CDR3 extends over 15 amino acids. Looked up from germline, CDR1 is MDHEN and CDR2 is SYDVKM. CDR3 region: CASSLSLSSYNEQFF.

The rearrangement joins TRBV11-3 to TRBJ2-7; TCRdb calls TRBD2, which cannot be checked without DNA. CDR3 length: 12 amino acids. Germline CDR1 reads SGHNT; CDR2 reads YENEEA. The CDR3 loop reads CASSSGGSEQYF.

This sequence joins TRBV1 and TRBJ2-7; TCRdb's D call, TRBD2, is unchecked because there is no DNA. TRBV1 is assigned pseudogene status. This CDR3 spans 15 amino acids. The CDR3 loop is CTSRFTSGRIGEQYF.

J is TRBJ2-1 and V is TRBV7-8; TCRdb proposes TRBD2, but this gene call is untestable without DNA. This CDR3 spans 18 amino acids. The germline gives CDR1 SGHVS, CDR2 FQNEAQ. CDR3 region: CASSLPKLSGGVYNEQFF.

The genes are TRBV6-6 and TRBJ2-5. The CDR3 is 13 residues long. From germline, CDR1 is MNHNY and CDR2 SVGAGI (reference sequence). The CDR3 sequence: CASSYGNGETQYF.

The V and J genes are TRBV3-1 and TRBJ2-2. This CDR3 has 13 amino acids. Germline CDR1 is LGHDT and CDR2 is YNNKEL (reference sequence). The CDR3 loop reads CASSQILTGELFF.

The chain's CDR3 is CASLTFTGYTF. The gene calls are TRBV19 and TRBJ1-2. CDR1 and CDR2 (germline): LNHDA, SQIVND (reference sequence). The CDR3 length is 11 residues. The full variable domain, its missing parts supplied by reference TRBV19 and TRBJ1-2, is DGGITQSPKYLFRKEGQNVTLSCEQNLNHDAMYWYRQDPGQGLRLIYYSQIVNDFQKGDIAEGYSVSREKKESFPLTVTSAQKNPTAFYLCASLTFTGYTFGSGTRLTVV.

V and J are TRBV7-8 and TRBJ2-7; TCRdb gives TRBD1 as the D gene, but with no DNA this cannot be confirmed. CDR3 size: 15 residues. Germline V gene sequence: CDR1 SGHVS, CDR2 FQNEAQ. This CDR3 reads CASSLAGTGGDEQYF.

V is TRBV20-1 and J is TRBJ2-7; lacking DNA, the TRBD1 call made by TCRdb goes unchecked. The CDR3 consists of 16 residues. CDR1 and CDR2 from the germline V gene are DFQATT and SNEGSKA (reference sequence). The CDR3 region is CSARDQLAGRTYEQYF.

CDR3 loop: CASSLQTTSYEQYF. This chain connects TRBV4-1 to TRBJ2-7; absent DNA, TCRdb's TRBD2 call cannot be checked. This CDR3 has 14 residues. The germline gives CDR1 MGHRA, CDR2 YSYEKL.

CDR3 residues: CASSQSLGYEQYF. The chain carries TRBV3-1 and TRBJ2-7. Germline assignment: CDR1 LGHDT and CDR2 YNNKEL (reference sequence). CDR3 length: 13 amino acids.

The V call is TRBV7-3, the J call TRBJ2-7; TCRdb outputs TRBD1, but without DNA this stays unchecked. Looked up from germline, CDR1 is SGHTA and CDR2 is FQGTGA. The CDR3 totals 15 residues. This CDR3 reads CASSLSFGGSDEQYF.

The chain links TRBV25-1 to TRBJ2-1; TCRdb names TRBD1, which stays unverified in the absence of DNA. The CDR3 totals 16 residues. Germline CDR1 is MGHDK and CDR2 is SYGVNS. The CDR3 region is CAISGAREGDYNEQFF.

The chain has TRBV29-1 and TRBJ1-3; the D gene TCRdb calls, TRBD1, cannot be checked with no DNA. Looked up from germline, CDR1 is SQVTM and CDR2 is ANQGSEA. This CDR3 comprises 15 residues. CDR3 protein: CSVEDHRVTGNTIYF.

The chain joins TRBV14 to TRBJ2-1; TCRdb names TRBD1, which stays unverified in the absence of DNA. Germline V gives CDR1 SGHDN, CDR2 FVKESK. The CDR3 is 15 residues long. CDR3 region: CASSLDRGFYNEQFF.

CDR3 region: CASSYPGSPLHF. The V and J genes are TRBV27 and TRBJ1-6. Germline CDR1 MNHEY, CDR2 SMNVEV (reference sequence). The CDR3 totals 12 residues.

J is TRBJ2-2 and V is TRBV5-6; as DNA is missing, the TRBD1 call by TCRdb cannot be tested. The CDR3 length is 17 residues. The germline gives CDR1 SGHDT, CDR2 YYEEEE. CDR3 in amino acids: CASSLGDRGLRTGELFF.

J is TRBJ2-7 and V is TRBV29-1; TCRdb returns TRBD2, unconfirmable since there is no DNA. CDR3 size: 11 residues. Per germline, CDR1 SQVTM and CDR2 ANQGSEA. The CDR3 protein is CSVGPGGEQYF.

V gene TRBV28 combines with J gene TRBJ2-7; without DNA, the TCRdb call of TRBD2 cannot be checked. CDR1 is MDHEN, CDR2 SYDVKM, per germline. The CDR3 sequence is 14 residues long. This chain's CDR3 is CASSFQRGAYEQYF.

The rearrangement joins TRBV29-1 to TRBJ2-7; no DNA is available, so the TRBD2 call from TCRdb remains unchecked. CDR1 is SQVTM, CDR2 ANQGSEA, per germline. CDR3 length equals 15 residues. The CDR3 reads CSVESYRGGSYEQYF.